The subject of this entry is one TCR beta chain. This specimen belongs to a study of response to subunit inactivated influenza vaccine. The CDR3 is 15 amino acids. V dropped 6 bases and J dropped 4; count of bases not matched to a gene: 12. Germline V CDR1 and CDR2: GTSNPN, SVGIG (reference sequence). TCRdb redid the calling of the RT-PCR reads with MiXCR, one entry per CDR3 protein. The sample carries 600,000 to 850,000 distinct CDR3 sequences, 14% recorded once. The TCR sequence derives from a man aged 50 to 60 who received an inactivated influenza vaccine. V usage is TRBV30 and J usage is TRBJ2-3; 8 bases map to TRBD1. Sequencing was performed on PBMCs from blood, taken less than 15 days before vaccination. For the CDR3, the DNA is TGTGCCTGTCCACGGACAGGGAGTTTGGCAGATACGCAGTATTTT. It codes for CACPRTGSLADTQYF.